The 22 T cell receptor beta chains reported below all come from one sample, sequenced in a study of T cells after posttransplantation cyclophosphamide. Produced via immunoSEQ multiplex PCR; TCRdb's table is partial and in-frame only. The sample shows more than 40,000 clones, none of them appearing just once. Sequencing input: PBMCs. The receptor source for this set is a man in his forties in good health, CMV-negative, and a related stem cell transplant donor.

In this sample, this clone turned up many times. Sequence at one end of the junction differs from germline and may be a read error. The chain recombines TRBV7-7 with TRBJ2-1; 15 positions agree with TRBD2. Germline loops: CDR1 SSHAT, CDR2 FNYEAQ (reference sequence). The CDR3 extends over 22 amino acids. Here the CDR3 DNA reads TGTGCTAGCAGCTTAAGGCCTCCAACAAGGACTAGCGGGAGGGCGTCCTACAATGAGCAGTTCTTC. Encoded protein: CASSLRPPTRTSGRASYNEQFF.

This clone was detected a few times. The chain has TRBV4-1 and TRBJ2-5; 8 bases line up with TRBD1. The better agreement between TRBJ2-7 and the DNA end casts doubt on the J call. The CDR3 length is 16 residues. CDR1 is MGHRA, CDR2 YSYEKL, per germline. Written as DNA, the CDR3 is TGCGCCAGCAGCCAAGACCTAGGGACAGGAAACTACGAGCAGTACTTC. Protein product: CASSQDLGTGNYEQYF.

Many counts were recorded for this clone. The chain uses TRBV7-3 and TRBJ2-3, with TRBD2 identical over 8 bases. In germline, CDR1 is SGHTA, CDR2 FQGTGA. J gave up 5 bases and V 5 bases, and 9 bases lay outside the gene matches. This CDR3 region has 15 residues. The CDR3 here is CASSRRREAGDTQYF. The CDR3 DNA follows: TGTGCCAGCAGCCGGAGGCGGGAGGCGGGAGATACGCAGTATTTT.

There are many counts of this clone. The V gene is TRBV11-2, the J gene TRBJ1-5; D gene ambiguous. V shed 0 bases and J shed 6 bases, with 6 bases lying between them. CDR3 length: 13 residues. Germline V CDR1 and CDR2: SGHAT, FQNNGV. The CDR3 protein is CASSLERGQPQHF. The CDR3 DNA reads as TGTGCCAGCAGCTTAGAGCGGGGTCAGCCCCAGCATTTT.

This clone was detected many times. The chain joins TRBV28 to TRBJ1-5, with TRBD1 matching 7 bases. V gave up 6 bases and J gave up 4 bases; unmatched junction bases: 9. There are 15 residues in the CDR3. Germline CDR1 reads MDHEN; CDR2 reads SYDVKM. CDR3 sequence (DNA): TGTGCCAGCAGACGTACAGGGGTAGCAAATCAGCCCCAGCATTTT. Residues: CASRRTGVANQPQHF.

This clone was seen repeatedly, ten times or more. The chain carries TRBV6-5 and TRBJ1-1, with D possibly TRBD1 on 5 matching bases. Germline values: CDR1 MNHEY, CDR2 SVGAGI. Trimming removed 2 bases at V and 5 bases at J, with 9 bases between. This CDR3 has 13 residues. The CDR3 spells CASSYGGETEAFF. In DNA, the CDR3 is TGTGCCAGCAGTTACGGAGGGGAGACTGAAGCTTTCTTT.

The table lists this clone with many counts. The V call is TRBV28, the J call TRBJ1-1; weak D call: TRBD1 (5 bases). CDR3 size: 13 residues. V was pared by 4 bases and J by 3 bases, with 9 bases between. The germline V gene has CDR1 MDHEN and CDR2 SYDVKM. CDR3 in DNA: TGTGCCAGCAGTTCTACAGGAGACACTGAAGCTTTCTTT. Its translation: CASSSTGDTEAFF.

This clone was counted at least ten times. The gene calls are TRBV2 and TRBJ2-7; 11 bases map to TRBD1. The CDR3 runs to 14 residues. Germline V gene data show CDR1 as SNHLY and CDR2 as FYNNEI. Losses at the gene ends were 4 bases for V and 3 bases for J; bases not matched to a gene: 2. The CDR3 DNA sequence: TGTGCCAGCAGTGGGGACAGGGGGATCTACGAGCAGTACTTC. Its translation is CASSGDRGIYEQYF.

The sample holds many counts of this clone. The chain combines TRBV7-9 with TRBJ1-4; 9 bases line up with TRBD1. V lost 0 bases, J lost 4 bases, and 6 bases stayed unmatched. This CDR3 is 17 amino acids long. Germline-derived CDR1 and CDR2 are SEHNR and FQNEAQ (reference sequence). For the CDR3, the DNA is TGTGCCAGCAGCTTAGCGTTGGGACAGGGACTTAATGAAAAACTGTTTTTT. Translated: CASSLALGQGLNEKLFF.

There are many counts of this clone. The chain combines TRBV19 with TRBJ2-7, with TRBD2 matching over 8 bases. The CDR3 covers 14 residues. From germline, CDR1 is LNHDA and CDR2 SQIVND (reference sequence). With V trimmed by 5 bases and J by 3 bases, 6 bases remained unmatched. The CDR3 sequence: CASSRSGEIYEQYF. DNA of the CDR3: TGTGCCAGTAGTCGTAGCGGGGAAATCTACGAGCAGTACTTC.

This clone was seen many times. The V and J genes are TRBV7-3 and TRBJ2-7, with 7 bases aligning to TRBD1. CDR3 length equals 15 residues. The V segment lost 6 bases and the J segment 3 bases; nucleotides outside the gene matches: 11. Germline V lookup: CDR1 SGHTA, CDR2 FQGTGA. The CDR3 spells CASSQIGTAVYEQYF. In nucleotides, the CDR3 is TGTGCCAGCAGTCAGATCGGGACAGCCGTCTACGAGCAGTACTTC.

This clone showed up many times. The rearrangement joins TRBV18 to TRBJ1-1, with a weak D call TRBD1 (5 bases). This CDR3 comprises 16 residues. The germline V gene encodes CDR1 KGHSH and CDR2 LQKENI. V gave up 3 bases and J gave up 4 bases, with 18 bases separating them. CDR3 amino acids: CASSPGAGPRGTEAFF. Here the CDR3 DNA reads TGTGCCAGCTCACCTGGGGCGGGGCCGCGGGGCACTGAAGCTTTCTTT.

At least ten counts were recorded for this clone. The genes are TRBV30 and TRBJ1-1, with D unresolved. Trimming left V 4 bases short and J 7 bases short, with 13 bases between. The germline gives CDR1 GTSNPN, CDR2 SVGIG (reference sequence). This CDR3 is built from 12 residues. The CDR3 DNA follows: TGTGCCTGGAACAGAATTGGAGGTGAAGCTTTCTTT. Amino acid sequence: CAWNRIGGEAFF.

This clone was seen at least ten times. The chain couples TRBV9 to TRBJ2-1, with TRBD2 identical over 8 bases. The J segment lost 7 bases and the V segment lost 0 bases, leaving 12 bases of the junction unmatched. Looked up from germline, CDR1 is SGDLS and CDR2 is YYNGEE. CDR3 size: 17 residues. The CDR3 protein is CASSVEGSGSAYNEQFF. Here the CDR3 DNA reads TGTGCCAGCAGCGTAGAGGGCAGCGGGAGTGCTTATAATGAGCAGTTCTTC.

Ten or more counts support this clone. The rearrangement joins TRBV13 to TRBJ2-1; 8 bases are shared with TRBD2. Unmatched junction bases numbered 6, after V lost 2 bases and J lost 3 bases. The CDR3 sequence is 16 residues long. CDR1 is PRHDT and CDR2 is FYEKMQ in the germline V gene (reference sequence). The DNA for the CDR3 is TGTGCCAGCAGCTTACTAACTAGCGGAGACTACAATGAGCAGTTCTTC. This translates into CASSLLTSGDYNEQFF.

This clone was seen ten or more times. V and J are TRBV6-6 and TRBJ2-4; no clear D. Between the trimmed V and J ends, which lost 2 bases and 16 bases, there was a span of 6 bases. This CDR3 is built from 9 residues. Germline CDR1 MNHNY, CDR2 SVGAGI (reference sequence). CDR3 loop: CASSYPLYF. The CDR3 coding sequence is TGTGCCAGCAGTTACCCACTTTACTTC.

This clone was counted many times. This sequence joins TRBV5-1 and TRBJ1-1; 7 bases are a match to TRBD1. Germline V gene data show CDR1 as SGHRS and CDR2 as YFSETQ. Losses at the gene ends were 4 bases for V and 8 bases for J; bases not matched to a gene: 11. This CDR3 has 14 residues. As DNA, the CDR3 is TGCGCCAGCAGCCTCAGGCCGACAGGGACCGAAGCTTTCTTT. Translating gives CASSLRPTGTEAFF.

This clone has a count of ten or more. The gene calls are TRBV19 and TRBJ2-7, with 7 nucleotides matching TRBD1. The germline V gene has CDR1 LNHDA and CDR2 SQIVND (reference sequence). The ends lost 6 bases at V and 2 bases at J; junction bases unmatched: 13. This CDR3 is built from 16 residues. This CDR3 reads CASSPTPGQITYEQYF. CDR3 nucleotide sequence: TGTGCCAGTAGCCCCACCCCGGGACAGATTACCTACGAGCAGTACTTC. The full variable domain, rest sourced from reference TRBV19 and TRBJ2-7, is DGGITQSPKYLFRKEGQNVTLSCEQNLNHDAMYWYRQDPGQGLRLIYYSQIVNDFQKGDIAEGYSVSREKKESFPLTVTSAQKNPTAFYLCASSPTPGQITYEQYFGPGTRLTVT.

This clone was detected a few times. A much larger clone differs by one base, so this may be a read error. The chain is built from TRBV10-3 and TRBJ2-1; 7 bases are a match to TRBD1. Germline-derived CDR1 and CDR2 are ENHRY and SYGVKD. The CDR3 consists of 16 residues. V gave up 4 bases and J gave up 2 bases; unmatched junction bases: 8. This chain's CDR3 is CAISASGTDAYNEQFF. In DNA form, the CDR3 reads TGTGCCATCAGTGCGTCCGGGACAGATGCCTACAATGAGCAGTTCTTC.

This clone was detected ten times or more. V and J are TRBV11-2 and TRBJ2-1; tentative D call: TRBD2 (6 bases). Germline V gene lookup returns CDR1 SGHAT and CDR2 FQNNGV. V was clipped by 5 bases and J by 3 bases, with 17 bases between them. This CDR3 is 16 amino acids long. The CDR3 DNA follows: TGTGCCAGCAGCCCGTGGCGGGAAACGGTCTACAATGAGCAGTTCTTC. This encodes CASSPWRETVYNEQFF.

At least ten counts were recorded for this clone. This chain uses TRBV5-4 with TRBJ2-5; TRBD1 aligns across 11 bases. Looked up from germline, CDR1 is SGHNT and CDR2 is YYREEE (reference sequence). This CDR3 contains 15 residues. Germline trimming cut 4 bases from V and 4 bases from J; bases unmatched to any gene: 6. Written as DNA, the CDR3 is TGTGCCAGCAGCCTTCGGACAGGGGGCGGAGAGACCCAGTACTTC. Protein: CASSLRTGGGETQYF.

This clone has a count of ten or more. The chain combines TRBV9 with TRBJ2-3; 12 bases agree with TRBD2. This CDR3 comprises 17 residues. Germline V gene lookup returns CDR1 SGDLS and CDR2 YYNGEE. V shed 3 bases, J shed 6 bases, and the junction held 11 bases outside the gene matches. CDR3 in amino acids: CASSDGATSGRADTQYF. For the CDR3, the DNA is TGTGCCAGCAGCGATGGGGCGACTAGCGGGAGAGCTGATACGCAGTATTTT.